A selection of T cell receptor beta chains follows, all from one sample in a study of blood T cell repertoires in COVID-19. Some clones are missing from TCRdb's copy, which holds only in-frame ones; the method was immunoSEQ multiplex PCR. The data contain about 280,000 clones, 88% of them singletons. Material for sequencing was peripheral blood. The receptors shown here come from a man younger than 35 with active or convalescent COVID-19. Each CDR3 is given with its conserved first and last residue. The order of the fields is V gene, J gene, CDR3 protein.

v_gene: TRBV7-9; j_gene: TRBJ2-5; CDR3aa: CASSLATGKETQYF
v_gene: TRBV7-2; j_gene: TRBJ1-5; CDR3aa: CASSLGGWGGQPQHF
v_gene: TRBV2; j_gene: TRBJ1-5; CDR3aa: CASTGQKYSNQPQHF
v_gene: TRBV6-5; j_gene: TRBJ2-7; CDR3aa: CATKAGGLNEQYF
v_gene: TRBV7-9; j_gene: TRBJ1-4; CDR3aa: CASSLVAGENEKLFF
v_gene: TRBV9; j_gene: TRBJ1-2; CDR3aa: CASSVGKGPSLYGYTF
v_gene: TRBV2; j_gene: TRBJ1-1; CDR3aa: CASSATSTEAFF
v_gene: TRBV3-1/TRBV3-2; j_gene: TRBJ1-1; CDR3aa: CASSPDRVPNTEAFF
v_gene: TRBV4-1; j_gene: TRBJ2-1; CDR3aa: CASSPLGTDEQFF
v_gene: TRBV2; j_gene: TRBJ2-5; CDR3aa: CASSAGQALGETQYF
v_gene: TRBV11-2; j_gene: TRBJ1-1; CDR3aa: CASSLVRGWNTEAFF
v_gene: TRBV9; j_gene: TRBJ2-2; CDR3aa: CASSARGADTGELFF
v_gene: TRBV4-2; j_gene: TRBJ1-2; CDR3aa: CASSDRVNYGYTF
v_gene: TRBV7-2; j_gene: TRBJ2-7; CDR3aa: CASSLGRGTHEQYF
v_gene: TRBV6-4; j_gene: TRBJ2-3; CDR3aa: CASSDGAGTDTQYF
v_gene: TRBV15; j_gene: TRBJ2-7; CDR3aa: CATSNPGGVSYEQYF
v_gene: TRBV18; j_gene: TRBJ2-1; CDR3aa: CASSPELDNEQFF